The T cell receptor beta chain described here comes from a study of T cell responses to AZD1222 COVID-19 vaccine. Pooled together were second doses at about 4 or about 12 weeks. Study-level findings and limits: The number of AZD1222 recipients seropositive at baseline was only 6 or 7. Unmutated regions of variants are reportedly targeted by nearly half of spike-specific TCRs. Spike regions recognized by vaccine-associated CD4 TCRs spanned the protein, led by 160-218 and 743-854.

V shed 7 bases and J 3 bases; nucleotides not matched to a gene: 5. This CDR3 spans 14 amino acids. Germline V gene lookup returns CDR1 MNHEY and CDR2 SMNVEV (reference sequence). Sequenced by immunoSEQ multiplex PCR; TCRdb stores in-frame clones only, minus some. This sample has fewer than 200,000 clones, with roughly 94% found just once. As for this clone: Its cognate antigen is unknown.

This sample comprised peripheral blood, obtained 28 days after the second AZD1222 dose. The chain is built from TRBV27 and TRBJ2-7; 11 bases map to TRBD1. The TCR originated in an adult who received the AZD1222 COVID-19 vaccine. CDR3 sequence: CASKDRGPFYEQYF. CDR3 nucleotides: TGTGCCAGCAAGGACAGGGGGCCGTTCTACGAGCAGTACTTC.